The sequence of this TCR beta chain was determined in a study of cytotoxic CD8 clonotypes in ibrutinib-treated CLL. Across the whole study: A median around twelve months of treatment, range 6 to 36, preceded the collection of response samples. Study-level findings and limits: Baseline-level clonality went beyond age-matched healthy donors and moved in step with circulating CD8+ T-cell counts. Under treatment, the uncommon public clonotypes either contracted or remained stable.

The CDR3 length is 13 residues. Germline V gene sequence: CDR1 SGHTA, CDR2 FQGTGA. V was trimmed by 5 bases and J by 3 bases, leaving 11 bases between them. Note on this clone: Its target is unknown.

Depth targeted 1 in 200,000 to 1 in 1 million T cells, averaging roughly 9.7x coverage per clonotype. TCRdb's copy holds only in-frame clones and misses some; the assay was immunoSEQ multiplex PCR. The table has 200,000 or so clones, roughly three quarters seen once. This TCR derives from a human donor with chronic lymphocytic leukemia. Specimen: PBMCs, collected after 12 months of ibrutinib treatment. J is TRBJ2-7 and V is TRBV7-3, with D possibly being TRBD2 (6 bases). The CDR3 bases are TGTGCCAGCAGCCCAGGGACTTACTACGAGCAGTACTTC. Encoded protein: CASSPGTYYEQYF.